The clone carrying this T cell receptor (beta chain) is a singleton in its sample. TCRdb's copy holds only in-frame clones and misses some; the assay was immunoSEQ multiplex PCR. The table includes 100,000 or so clones, about three quarters detected once. The data were taken from a study of blood T cell repertoires in COVID-19. Trimming took 4 bases from V and 2 from J, leaving 14 bases between them. Germline V gene lookup returns CDR1 MNHEY and CDR2 SVGEGT. This CDR3 has 15 residues. The V and J genes are TRBV6-2 or TRBV6-3 and TRBJ2-5; possible D gene TRBD2, 6 bases. This receptor was taken from a woman aged 80 or older with acute or convalescent COVID-19. Sample: peripheral blood. CDR3 bases: TGTGCCAGCAGTTCGCCCGGGACTGCGCAAGAGACCCAGTACTTC. This codes for CASSSPGTAQETQYF.